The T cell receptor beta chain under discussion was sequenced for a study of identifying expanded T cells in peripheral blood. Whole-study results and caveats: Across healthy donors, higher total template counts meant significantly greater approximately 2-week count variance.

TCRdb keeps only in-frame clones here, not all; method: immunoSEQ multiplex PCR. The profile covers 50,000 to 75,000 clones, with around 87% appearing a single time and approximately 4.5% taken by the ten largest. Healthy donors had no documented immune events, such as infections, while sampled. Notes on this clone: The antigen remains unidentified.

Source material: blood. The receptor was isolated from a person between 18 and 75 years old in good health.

The CDR3 loop is CASSANPGQTFSFF. The DNA for the CDR3 is TGTGCCAGCAGCGCAAATCCGGGACAGACATTTTCTTTCTTT. This chain uses TRBV6-4 with TRBJ1-1; 7 bases agree with TRBD1. This CDR3 region has 14 residues. After removal of 6 bases from V and 12 bases from J, the junction contained 16 bases not matched to a gene. Germline values: CDR1 MRHNA, CDR2 SNTAGT.